This TCR beta chain was recorded in a study of shared clonotypes between healthy human individuals. Across the study: There were three CD4 naive, three CD4 memory, two CD8 naive and one CD8 memory plates per donor.

The germline V gene has CDR1 SGDLS and CDR2 YYNGEE. The CDR3 extends over 15 amino acids. Unmatched junction bases numbered 5, after V lost 1 base and J lost 5 bases. Per the original data handling: ImmunoSEQ only sent back junction sequences with no quality scores, so filtering was done differently. The protocol was immunoSEQ multiplex PCR, while the TCRdb copy is restricted to in-frame clones and leaves out a portion. The V and J calls and the clone size are those of that table, but D and trimming were determined from the DNA. The sample holds under 2.5 million clones, about nine tenths seen once. Material for sequencing was naive CD4+ T cells from PBMCs. Subset noted: CD45RA+ positively selected. The sequence was collected from a young man in good health. Some clones in this sample may be carry-over from other donors' samples. The chain couples TRBV9 to TRBJ2-1; 8 nucleotides match TRBD2. The CDR3 DNA reads as TGTGCCAGCAGCGTATTAGCGGGAACCCACAATGAGCAGTTCTTC. Amino acids: CASSVLAGTHNEQFF.